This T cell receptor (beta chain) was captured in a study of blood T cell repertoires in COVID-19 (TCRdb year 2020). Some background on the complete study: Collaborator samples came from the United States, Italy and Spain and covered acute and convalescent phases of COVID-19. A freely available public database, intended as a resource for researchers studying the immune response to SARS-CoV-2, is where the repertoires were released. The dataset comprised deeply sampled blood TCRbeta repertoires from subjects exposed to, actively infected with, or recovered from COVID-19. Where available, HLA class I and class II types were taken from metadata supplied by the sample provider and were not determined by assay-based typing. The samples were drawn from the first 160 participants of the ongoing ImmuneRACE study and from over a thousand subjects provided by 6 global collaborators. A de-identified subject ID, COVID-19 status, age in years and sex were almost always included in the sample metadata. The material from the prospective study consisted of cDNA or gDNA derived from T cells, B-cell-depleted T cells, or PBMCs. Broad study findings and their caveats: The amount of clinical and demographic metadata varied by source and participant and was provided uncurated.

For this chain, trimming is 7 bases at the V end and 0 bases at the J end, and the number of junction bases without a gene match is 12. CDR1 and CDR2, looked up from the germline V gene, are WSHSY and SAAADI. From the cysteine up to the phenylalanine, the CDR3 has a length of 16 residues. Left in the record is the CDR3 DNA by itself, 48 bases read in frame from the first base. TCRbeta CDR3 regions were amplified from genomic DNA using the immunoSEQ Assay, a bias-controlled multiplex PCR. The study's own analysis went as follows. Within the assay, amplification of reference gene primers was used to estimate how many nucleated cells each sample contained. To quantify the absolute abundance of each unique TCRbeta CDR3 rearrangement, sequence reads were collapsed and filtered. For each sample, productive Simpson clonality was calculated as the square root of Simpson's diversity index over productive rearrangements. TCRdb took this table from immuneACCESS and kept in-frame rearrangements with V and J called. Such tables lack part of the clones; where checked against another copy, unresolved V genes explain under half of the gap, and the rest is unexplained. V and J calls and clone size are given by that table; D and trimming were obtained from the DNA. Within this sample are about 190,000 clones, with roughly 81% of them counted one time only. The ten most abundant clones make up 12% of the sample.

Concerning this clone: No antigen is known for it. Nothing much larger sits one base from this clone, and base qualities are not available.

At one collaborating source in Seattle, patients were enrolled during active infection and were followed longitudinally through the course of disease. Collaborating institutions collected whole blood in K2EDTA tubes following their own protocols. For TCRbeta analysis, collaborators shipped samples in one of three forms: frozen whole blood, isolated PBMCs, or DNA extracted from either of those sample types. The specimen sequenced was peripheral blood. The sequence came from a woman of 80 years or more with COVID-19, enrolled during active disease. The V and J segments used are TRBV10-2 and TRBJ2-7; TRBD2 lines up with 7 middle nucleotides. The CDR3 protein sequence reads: CASNYGGLADSYEQYF. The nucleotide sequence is TGCGCCAGCAATTACGGAGGGCTAGCGGACTCCTACGAGCAGTACTTC.